The entry that follows covers one T cell receptor beta chain sequence. Its antigen is not known. Only in-frame clones appear in the TCRdb table, and some are missing; sequencing was by immunoSEQ multiplex PCR. This table has around 18,000 clones, 82% appearing once. These data belong to a study of graft-versus-host responses after intestinal transplantation. Overall study: After anti-thymocyte globulin induction, recipients took tacrolimus and steroids for three to four years. Study results and caveats: The study found high graft-versus-host to host-versus-graft clonal ratios in allografts of patients with graft-donor T cell macrochimerism. The highest levels of circulating GvH clones went along with early declines in HvG clones after transplant. Analysis identified GvH clones in recipient marrow, with some appearing first in ileum or blood.

Lamina propria and intraepithelial lymphocytes were released by processing graft tissue. Sequencing used ileum tissue, obtained 17 days after transplant. The sequence was collected from a human patient who received an intestinal transplant, so some T cells may come from the graft donor.

The CDR3 spells CASSFLAGAETQYF. The CDR3 DNA sequence: TGCGCCAGCAGCTTCCTAGCGGGAGCAGAGACCCAGTACTTC. The chain carries TRBV5-1 and TRBJ2-5; TRBD2 agrees at 10 bases. This CDR3 has 14 residues. Germline V gene lookup returns CDR1 SGHRS and CDR2 YFSETQ. J lost 4 bases, V lost 2 bases, and 2 bases had no gene match.